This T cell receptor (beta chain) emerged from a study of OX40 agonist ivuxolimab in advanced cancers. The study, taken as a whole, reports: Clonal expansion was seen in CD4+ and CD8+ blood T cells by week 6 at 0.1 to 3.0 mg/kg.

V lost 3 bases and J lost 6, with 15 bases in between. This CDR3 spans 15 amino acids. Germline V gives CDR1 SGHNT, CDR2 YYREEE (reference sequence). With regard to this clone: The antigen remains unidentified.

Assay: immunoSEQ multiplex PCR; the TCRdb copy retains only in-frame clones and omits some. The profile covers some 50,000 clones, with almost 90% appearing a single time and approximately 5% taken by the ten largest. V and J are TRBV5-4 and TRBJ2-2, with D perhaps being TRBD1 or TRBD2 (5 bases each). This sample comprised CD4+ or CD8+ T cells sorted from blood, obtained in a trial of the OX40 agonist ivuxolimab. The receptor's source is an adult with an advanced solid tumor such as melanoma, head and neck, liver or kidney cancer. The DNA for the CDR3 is TGTGCCAGCAGCTCCCGGGAACGGGGCGCCGGGGAGCTGTTTTTT. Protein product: CASSSRERGAGELFF.